Here is one T cell receptor beta chain with its context. The antigen is undetermined. Each sample provided at least 6 micrograms of extracted total RNA. This record comes from a study of blood T cells in healthy people across ages. On the study more broadly: Per two T cells, about one barcoded beta molecule was captured through template switching. General study results and limits: When one million T cells were used, diversity estimates were thought to be underestimates.

For the second PCR, which ran for roughly 7 to 11 cycles, a sample-barcoded 5' primer and a J-beta primer mix were used. TCRdb reanalysed the 5' RACE reads using MiXCR and keeps one entry per CDR3 protein. The sample includes some 780,000 distinct CDR3 sequences, roughly three fifths seen only once; the top ten take about a quarter. Sequenced input: blood. This TCR was sampled from a man in his forties in good health.

The CDR3 DNA follows: TGTGCCAGCAGCCCCCGGCGGGGGGGGACTAGCGGGAGTGGAATGGTGGTCAAAAACATTCAGTACTTC. Residues: CASSPRRGGTSGSGMVVKNIQYF. The rearrangement uses TRBV11-2 and TRBJ2-4; 14 bases fit TRBD2. CDR3 size: 23 residues. CDR1 SGHAT and CDR2 FQNNGV come from the germline V gene. J was trimmed by 3 bases and V by 5 bases; bases with no gene match: 24.